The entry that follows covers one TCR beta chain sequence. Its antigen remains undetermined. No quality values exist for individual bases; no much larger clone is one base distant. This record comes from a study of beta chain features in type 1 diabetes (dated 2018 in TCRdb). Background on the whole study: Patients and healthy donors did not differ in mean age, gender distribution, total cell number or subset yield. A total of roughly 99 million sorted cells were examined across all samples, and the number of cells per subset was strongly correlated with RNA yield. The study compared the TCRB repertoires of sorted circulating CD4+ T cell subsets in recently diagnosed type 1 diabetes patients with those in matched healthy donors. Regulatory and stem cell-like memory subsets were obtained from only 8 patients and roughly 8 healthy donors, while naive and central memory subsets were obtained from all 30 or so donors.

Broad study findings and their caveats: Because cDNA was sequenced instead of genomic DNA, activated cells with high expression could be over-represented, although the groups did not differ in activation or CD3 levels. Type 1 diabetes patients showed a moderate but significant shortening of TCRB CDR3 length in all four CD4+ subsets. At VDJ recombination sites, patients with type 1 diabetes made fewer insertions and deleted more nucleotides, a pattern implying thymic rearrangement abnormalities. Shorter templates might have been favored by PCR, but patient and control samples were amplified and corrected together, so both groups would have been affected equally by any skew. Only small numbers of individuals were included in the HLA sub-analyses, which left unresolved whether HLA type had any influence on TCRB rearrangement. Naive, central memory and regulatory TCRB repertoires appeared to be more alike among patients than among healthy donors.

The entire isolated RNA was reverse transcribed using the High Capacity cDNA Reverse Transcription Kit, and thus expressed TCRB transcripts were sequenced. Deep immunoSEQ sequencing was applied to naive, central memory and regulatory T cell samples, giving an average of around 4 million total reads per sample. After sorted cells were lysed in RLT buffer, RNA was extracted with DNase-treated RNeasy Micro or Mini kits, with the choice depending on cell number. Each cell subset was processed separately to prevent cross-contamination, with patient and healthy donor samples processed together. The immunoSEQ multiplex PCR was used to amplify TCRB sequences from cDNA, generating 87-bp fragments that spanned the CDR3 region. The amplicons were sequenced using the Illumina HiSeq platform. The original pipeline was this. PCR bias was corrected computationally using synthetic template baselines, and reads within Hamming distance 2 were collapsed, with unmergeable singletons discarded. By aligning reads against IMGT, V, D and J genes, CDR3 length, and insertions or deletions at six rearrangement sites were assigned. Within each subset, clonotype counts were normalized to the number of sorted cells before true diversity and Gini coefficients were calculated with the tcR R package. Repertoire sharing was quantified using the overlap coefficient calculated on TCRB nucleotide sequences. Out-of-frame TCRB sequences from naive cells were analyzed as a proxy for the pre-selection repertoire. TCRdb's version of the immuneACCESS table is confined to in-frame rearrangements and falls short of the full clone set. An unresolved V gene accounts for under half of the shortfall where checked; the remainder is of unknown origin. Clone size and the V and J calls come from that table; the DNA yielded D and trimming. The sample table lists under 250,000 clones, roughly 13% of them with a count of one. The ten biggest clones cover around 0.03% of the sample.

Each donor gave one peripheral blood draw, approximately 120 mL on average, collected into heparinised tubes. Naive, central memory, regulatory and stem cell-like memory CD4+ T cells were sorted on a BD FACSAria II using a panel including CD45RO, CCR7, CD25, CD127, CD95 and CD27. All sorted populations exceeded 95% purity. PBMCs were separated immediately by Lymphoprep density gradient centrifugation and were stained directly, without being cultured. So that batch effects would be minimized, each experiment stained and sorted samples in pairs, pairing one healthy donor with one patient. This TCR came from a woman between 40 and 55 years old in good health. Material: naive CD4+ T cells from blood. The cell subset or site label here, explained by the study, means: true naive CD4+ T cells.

The DNA sequence reads TGTGCCAGCAGCAAAGGGCCGTTGGCCATCTACGAGCAGTACTTC. Its protein reads: CASSKGPLAIYEQYF. Here the chain combines TRBV21-1 and TRBJ2-7; the tabulated D call, TRBD1, remains unverified against the DNA. TRBV21-1 is listed as a pseudogene. The CDR3 spans 15 residues, from the cysteine through the phenylalanine. Of all the DNA, just the CDR3 is kept, 45 bases in frame from base 1.